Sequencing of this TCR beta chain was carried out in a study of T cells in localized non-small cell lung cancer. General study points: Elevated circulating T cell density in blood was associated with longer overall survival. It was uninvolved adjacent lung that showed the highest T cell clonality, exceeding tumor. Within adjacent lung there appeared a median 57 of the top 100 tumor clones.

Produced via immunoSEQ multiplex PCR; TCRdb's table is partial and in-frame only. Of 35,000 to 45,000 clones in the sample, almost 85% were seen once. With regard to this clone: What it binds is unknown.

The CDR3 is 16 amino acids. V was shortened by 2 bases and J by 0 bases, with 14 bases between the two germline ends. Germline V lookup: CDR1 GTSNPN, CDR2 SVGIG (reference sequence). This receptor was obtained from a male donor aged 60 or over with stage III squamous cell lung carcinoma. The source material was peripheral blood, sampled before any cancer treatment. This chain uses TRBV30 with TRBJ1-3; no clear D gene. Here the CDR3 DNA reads TGTGCCTGGAGTTCCACTACAGCCCCCTCTGGAAACACCATATATTTT. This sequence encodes CAWSSTTAPSGNTIYF.